The 9 T cell receptor beta chains below come from one sample, sequenced in a study of blood T cell repertoires in COVID-19. Generated by immunoSEQ multiplex PCR, the TCRdb table keeps only in-frame clones and is missing some. The sample includes about 270,000 clones, roughly 84% of them seen just once. Sequencing was done on a sample of peripheral blood. The receptors were sampled from a woman aged 18-29 years with acute or convalescent COVID-19.

This clone was counted a single time. The gene calls are TRBV7-2 and TRBJ1-1, with D hard to call. The CDR3 has 12 amino acids. V dropped 8 bases and J dropped 1 base, with 8 bases sitting between them. The germline V gene has CDR1 SGHTA and CDR2 FQGNSA. The CDR3 here is CASRVRNTEAFF. CDR3 sequence (DNA): TGTGCCAGCCGGGTGAGGAACACTGAAGCTTTCTTT.

The V and J genes are TRBV7-3 and TRBJ2-7, with 8 bases matching TRBD2. CDR3 size: 16 residues. The germline V gene has CDR1 SGHTA and CDR2 FQGTGA. V lost 0 bases to trimming and J lost 6 bases; unmatched junction nucleotides: 10. The CDR3 loop reads CASSLTAEREYSEQYF. The CDR3 DNA follows: TGTGCCAGCAGCTTAACCGCAGAGCGGGAGTATTCCGAGCAGTACTTC.

The chain links TRBV6-2 or TRBV6-3 to TRBJ1-5; 9 bases are shared with TRBD1. J gave up 7 bases and V 6 bases, and 10 bases lay outside the gene matches. Germline loops: CDR1 MNHEY, CDR2 SVGEGT. The CDR3 is made up of 15 amino acids. Written as DNA, the CDR3 is TGTGCCAGCAGCCTACAGGGGGCCGTAGGGCAGCCCCAGCATTTT. It translates to CASSLQGAVGQPQHF.

Worth noting for this clone: The junction departs from the called germline gene at one end, perhaps through a read error. This chain uses TRBV5-1 with TRBJ1-1, with TRBD1 matching 7 bases. This CDR3 has 16 residues. From germline, CDR1 is SGHRS and CDR2 YFSETQ. CDR3 protein: CASRLSPGTENTEAFF. As DNA, the CDR3 is TGCGCCAGCCGCTTATCTCCCGGGACAGAGAACACTGAAGCTTTCTTT.

The V gene is TRBV2, the J gene TRBJ2-7, with 7 bases lining up with TRBD1. Germline lookup yields CDR1 SNHLY and CDR2 FYNNEI. The junction had 15 bases not matched to a gene; V was cut back by 4 bases and J by 3 bases. This CDR3 spans 17 amino acids. CDR3 in DNA: TGTGCCAGCAGTGTACCCTATTCGCTGCAGGGGGTCTACGAGCAGTACTTC. Translating gives CASSVPYSLQGVYEQYF.

The chain links TRBV12-3 or TRBV12-4 to TRBJ2-5, with D possibly TRBD2 on 6 matching bases. With 6 bases removed from V and 4 bases from J, the gap between germline ends came to 9 bases. The CDR3 has 12 amino acids. CDR3 in amino acids: CASRRDGETQYF. In nucleotides, the CDR3 is TGTGCCAGCAGGCGGGACGGAGAGACCCAGTACTTC.

This clone has more than one count but fewer than ten. The chain combines TRBV2 with TRBJ2-2; 9 bases map to TRBD2. Trimming removed 6 bases from V and 3 bases from J; junction bases left unmatched: 5. The CDR3 totals 15 residues. CDR1 SNHLY and CDR2 FYNNEI come from the germline V gene. The CDR3 region is CASSLRLADTGELFF. The CDR3 nucleotides are TGTGCCAGCAGCTTAAGACTAGCGGACACCGGGGAGCTGTTTTTT.

This chain links TRBV4-3 with TRBJ1-3; TRBD1 matches 8 bases. This CDR3 comprises 16 residues. The germline V gene has CDR1 LGHNA and CDR2 YSLEER. After removal of 5 bases from V and 0 bases from J, the junction contained 6 bases not matched to a gene. The CDR3 loop reads CASSKDRASSGNTIYF. The CDR3 DNA follows: TGCGCCAGCAGCAAGGACAGGGCAAGCTCTGGAAACACCATATATTTT.

Details on this clone: The sample holds other DNA sequences that translate to the same CDR3. This sequence joins TRBV3-1 (or the pseudogene TRBV3-2) and TRBJ2-7, with D hard to call. V was clipped by 1 base and J by 2 bases, with 9 bases between them. In germline, CDR1 is LGHDT, CDR2 YNNKEL (reference sequence). This CDR3 contains 14 residues. This chain's CDR3 is CASSQVAGTYEQYF. The DNA of the CDR3 is TGTGCCAGCAGCCAAGTCGCAGGTACCTACGAGCAGTACTTC.